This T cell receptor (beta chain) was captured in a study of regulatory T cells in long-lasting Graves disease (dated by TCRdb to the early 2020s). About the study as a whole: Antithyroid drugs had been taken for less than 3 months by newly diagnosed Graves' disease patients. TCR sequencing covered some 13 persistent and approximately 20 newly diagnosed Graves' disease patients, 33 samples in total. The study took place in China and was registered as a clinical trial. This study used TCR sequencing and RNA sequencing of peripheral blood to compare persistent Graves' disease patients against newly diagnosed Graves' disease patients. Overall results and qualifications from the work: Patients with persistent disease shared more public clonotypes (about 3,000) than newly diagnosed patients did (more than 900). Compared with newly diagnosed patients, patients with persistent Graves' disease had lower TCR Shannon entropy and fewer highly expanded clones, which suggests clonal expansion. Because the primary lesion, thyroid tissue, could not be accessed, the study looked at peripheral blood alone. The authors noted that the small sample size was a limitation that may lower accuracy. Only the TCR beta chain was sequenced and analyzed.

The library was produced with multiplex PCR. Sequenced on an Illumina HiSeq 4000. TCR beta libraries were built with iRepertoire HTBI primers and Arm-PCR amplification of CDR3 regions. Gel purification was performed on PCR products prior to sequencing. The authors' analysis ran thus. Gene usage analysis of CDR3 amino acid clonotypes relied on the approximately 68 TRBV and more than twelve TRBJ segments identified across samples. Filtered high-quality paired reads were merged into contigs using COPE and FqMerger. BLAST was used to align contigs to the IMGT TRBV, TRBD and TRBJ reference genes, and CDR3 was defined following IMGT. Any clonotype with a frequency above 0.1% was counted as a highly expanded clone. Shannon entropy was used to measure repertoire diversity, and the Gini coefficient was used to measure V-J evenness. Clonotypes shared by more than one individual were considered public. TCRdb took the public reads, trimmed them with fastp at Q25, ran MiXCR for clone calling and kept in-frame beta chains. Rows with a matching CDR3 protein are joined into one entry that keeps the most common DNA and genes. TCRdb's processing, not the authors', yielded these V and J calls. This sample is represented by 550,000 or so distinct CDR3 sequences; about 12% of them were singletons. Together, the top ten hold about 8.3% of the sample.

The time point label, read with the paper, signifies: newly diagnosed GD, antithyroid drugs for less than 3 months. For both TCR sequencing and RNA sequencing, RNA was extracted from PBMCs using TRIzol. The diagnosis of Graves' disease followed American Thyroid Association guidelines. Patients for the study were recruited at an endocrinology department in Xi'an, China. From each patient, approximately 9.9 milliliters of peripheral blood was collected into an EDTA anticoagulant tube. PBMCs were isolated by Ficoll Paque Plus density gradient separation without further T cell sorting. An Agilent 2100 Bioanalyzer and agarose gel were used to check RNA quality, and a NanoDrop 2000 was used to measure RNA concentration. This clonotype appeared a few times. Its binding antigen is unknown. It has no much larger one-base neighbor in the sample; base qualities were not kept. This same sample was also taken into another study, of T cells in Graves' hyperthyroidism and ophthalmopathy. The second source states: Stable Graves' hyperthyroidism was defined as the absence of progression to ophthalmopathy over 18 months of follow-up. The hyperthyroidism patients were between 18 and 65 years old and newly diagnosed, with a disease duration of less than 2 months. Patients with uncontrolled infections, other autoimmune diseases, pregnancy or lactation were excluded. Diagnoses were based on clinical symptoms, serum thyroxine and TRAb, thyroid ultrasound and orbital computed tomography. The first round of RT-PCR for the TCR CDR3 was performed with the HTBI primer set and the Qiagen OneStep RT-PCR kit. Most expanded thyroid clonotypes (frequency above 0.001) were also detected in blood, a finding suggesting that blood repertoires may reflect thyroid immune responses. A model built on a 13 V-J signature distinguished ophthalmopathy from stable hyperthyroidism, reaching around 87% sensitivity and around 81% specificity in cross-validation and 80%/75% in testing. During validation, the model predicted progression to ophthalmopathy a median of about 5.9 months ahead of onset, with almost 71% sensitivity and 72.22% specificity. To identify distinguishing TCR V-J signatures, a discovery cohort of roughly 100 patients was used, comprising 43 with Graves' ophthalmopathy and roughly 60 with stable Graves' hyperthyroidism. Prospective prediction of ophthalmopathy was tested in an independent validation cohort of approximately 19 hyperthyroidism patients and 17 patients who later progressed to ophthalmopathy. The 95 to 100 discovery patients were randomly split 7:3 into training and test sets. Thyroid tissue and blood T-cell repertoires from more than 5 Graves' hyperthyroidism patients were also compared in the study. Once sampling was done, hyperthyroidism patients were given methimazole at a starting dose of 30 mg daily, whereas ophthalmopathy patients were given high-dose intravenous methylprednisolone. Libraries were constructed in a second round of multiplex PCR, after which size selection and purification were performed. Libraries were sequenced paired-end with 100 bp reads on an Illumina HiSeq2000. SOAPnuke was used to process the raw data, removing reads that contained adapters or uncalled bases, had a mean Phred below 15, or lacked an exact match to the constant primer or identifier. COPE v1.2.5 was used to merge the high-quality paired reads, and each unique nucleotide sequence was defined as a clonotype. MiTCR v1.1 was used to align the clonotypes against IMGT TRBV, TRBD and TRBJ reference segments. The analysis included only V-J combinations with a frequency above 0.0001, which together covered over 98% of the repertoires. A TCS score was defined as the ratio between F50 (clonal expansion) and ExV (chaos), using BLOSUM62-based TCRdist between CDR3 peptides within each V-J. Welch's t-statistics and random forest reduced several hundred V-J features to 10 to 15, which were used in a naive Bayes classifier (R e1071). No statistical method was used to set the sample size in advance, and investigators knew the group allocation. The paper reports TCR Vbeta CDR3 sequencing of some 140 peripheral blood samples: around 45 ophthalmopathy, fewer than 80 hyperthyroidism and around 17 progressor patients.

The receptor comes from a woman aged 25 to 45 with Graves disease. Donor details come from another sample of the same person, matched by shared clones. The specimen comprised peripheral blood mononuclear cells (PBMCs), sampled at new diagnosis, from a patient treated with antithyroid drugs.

The CDR3 here reads CASSQVNRELAGAGTQYF. The nucleotides read TGTGCCAGCAGCCAAGTAAACCGGGAACTAGCGGGAGCGGGGACCCAGTACTTC. The chain uses TRBV3-1 and TRBJ2-5; TRBD2 agrees with 11 junctional bases. The germline V gene (reference sequence) specifies LGHDT as CDR1 and YNNKEL as CDR2. The CDR3, from cysteine to phenylalanine, totals 18 residues. Kept here is only the CDR3 DNA, which spans 54 bases and is read in frame from base 1. After removal of 1 base from V and 7 bases from J, the junction retains 14 bases not matched to a gene.